This T cell receptor (beta chain) was recorded in a study of cytomegalovirus exposure and HLA in healthy donors. Looking at the study overall: In terms of ancestry, the Caucasian-associated cluster contained about 81% of the approximately 400 genotyped donors. Study observations and caveats: When presence/absence was analysed, sequencing depth was taken to be roughly uniform across donors.

The PCR made use of 60 Vbeta and 13 Jbeta primers. Only in-frame clones appear in the TCRdb table, and some are missing; sequencing was by immunoSEQ multiplex PCR. The sample comprises around 140,000 clones, roughly 74% of which are singletons, and around 3.2% rests with the top ten. In regard to this clone: Its cognate antigen is unknown.

Germline assignment: CDR1 SGHDN and CDR2 FVKESK. The V end lost 4 bases, the J end lost 5 bases, and 21 bases lay between the germline ends. The CDR3 spans 16 residues. This clonotype was obtained from a man in his forties in good health and CMV-seronegative. Sample: PBMCs. The chain uses TRBV14 and TRBJ2-7, with D possibly being TRBD2 (7 bases). The CDR3 DNA sequence: TGTGCCAGCAGCCCCTGGGGGGGGCGGGGGAATCACGAGCAGTACTTC. It translates to CASSPWGGRGNHEQYF.